This T cell receptor (beta chain) is from a study of OX40 agonist ivuxolimab in advanced cancers. Study-level background: An anti-OX40 (CD134) antibody with agonistic activity, ivuxolimab, was administered to patients. General study results and limits: There were, on average, more expanded clones in CD8+ T cells than in CD4+. Both CD4+ and CD8+ T cell populations in blood had undergone clonal expansion by week 6 at 0.1 to 3.0 mg/kg.

As to this clone: What it binds is not known.

TCRdb keeps only in-frame clones here, not all; method: immunoSEQ multiplex PCR. This table has approximately 56,000 clones, about 85% appearing once. The sample here was CD4+ or CD8+ T cells sorted from blood, taken in a trial of the OX40 agonist ivuxolimab. The clonotype originates from an adult with an advanced solid tumor such as melanoma, head and neck, liver or kidney cancer.

The CDR3 spells CASSRTRGQGGNEQFF. In nucleotides, the CDR3 is TGCGCCAGCAGCCGGACTCGGGGACAGGGGGGGAATGAGCAGTTCTTC. This chain connects TRBV4-1 to TRBJ2-1, with 11 bases aligning to TRBD1. The CDR3 sequence is 16 residues long. V gave up 4 bases and J gave up 7 bases; unmatched junction bases: 9. CDR1 and CDR2 (germline): MGHRA, YSYEKL.